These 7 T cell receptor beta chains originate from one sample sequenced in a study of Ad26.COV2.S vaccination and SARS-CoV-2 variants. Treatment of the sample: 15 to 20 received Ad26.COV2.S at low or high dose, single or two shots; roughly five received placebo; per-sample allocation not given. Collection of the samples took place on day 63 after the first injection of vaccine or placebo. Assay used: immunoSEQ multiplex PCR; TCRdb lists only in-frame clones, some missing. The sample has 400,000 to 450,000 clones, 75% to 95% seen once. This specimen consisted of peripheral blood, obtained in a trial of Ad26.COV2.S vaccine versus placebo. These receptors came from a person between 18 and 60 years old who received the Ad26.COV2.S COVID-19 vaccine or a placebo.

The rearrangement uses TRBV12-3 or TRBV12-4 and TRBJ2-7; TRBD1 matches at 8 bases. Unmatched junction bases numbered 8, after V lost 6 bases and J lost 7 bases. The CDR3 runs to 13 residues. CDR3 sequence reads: CASSPRTGREQYF. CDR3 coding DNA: TGTGCCAGCAGCCCGAGGACAGGGCGGGAGCAGTACTTC.

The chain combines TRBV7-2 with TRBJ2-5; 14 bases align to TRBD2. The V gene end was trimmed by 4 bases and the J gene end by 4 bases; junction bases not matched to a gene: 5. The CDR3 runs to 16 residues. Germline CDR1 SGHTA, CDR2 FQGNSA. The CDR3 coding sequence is TGTGCCAGCAGCTCCGGGACTAGCGGGAGCCGAGAGACCCAGTACTTC. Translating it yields CASSSGTSGSRETQYF.

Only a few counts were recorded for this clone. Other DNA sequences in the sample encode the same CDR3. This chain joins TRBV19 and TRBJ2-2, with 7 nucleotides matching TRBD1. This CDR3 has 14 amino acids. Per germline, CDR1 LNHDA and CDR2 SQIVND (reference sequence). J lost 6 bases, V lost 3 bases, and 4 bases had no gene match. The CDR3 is CASSIDRGPGELFF. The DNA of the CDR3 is TGTGCCAGTAGTATCGATAGGGGGCCCGGGGAGCTGTTTTTT. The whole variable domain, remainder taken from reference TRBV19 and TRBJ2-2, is DGGITQSPKYLFRKEGQNVTLSCEQNLNHDAMYWYRQDPGQGLRLIYYSQIVNDFQKGDIAEGYSVSREKKESFPLTVTSAQKNPTAFYLCASSIDRGPGELFFGEGSRLTVL.

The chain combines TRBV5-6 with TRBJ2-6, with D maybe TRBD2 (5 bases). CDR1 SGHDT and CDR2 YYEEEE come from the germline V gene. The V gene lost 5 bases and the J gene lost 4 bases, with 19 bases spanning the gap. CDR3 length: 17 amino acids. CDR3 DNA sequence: TGTGCCAGCAGTTTGCCCTCAGGAGGCAGGGGGGCCAACGTCCTGACTTTC. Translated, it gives CASSLPSGGRGANVLTF.

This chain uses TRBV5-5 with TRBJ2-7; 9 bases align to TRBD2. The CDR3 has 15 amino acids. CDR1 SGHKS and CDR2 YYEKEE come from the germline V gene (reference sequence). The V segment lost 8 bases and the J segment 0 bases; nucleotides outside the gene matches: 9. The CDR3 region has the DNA TGTGCCAGTTCCGGGACTAGCTTTCTCTCCTACGAGCAGTACTTC. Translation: CASSGTSFLSYEQYF.

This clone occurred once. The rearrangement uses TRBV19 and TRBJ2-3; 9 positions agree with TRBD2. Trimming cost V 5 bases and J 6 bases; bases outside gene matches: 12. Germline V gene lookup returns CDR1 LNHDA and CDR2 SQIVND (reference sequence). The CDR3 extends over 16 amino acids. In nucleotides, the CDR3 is TGTGCCAGTAGTTATTGGGCAGCGGGAGGTGGGGATACGCAGTATTTT. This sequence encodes CASSYWAAGGGDTQYF.

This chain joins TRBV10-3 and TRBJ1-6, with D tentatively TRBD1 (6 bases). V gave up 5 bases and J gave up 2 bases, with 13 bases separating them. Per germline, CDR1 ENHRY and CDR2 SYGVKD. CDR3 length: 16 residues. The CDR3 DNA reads TGTGCCATCAGTACTACGACAGGAGCCTATAATTCACCCCTCCACTTT. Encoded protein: CAISTTTGAYNSPLHF.